The clone carrying this TCR beta chain appeared a few times. Its antigen remains unknown. This entry is derived from a study of T cell repertoires in cytomegalovirus infection. One entry per CDR3 protein results from TCRdb running MiXCR on the reads. The sample has approximately 390,000 distinct CDR3 sequences, approximately 30% seen once. Per germline, CDR1 SGHRS and CDR2 YFSETQ. The CDR3 covers 14 residues. Trimming stripped 2 bases from V and 3 bases from J, with 8 bases between. The source material was cultured PBMCs, sampled from culture after CMV antigen stimulation. The sequence was collected from a human donor in good health (CMV status not recorded). Some clones in this sample may be carry-over from other donors' samples. The gene calls are TRBV5-1 and TRBJ2-2; D gene ambiguous. The CDR3 DNA is TGCGCCAGCAGCTTAAACTCGCACACCGGGGAGCTGTTTTTT. Its translation is CASSLNSHTGELFF.